This entry lists 19 T cell receptor beta chains sequenced from one sample in a study of blood T cell repertoires in COVID-19. This table comes from immunoSEQ multiplex PCR, and its TCRdb copy is limited to in-frame clones, with some not included. Of about 220,000 clones listed, about four fifths were seen once; the top ten hold around 6.5%. Sequencing was performed on PBMCs or T cells enriched from blood (not recorded which). All receptors derive from a woman aged 40 to 49 who had recovered from COVID-19.

This sequence joins TRBV9 and TRBJ2-3, with D uncertain. V shed 4 bases and J shed 5 bases, with 11 bases lying between them. Per germline, CDR1 SGDLS and CDR2 YYNGEE. This CDR3 spans 13 amino acids. DNA for the CDR3: TGTGCCAGCAGCCTACGATATCAAGATACGCAGTATTTT. Translated, it gives CASSLRYQDTQYF.

The rearrangement uses TRBV6-1 and TRBJ1-6, with D possibly being TRBD1 (5 bases). Germline V gene sequence: CDR1 MNHNS, CDR2 SASEGT. Trimming left V 1 base short and J 15 bases short, with 19 bases between. CDR3 length equals 15 residues. The CDR3 is CASSEGTLRSPILHF. In DNA, the CDR3 is TGTGCCAGCAGTGAAGGGACATTAAGATCCCCAATCCTCCACTTT.

The chain employs TRBV6-5 and TRBJ2-1, with D possibly matching TRBD1 (6 bases). The CDR3 has 14 residues. Trimming removed 8 bases at V and 5 bases at J, with 16 bases between. Germline V CDR1 and CDR2: MNHEY, SVGAGI. CDR3 region: CASYHYRDHNEQFF. Written as DNA, the CDR3 is TGTGCCAGCTACCATTACAGGGACCACAATGAGCAGTTCTTC.

CDR3 bases: TGTGCCAGTGCCCGCGGCACAGATACGCAGTATTTT. This translates into CASARGTDTQYF. The J gene is TRBJ2-3, the V gene TRBV28, with D hard to call. Trimming removed 9 bases from V and 1 base from J, with 8 bases in between. The germline V gene encodes CDR1 MDHEN and CDR2 SYDVKM. The CDR3 contains 12 residues.

V and J are TRBV11-2 and TRBJ2-5, with 9 bases fitting TRBD2. Germline trimming cut 5 bases from V and 1 base from J; bases unmatched to any gene: 8. The CDR3 has 16 residues. The germline gives CDR1 SGHAT, CDR2 FQNNGV. The CDR3 coding sequence is TGTGCCAGCAGCCCGCGGATAGCGGGAGCCCAAGAGACCCAGTACTTC. Encoded protein: CASSPRIAGAQETQYF.

The chain's CDR3 is CASSHRNHYEQYF. The CDR3 nucleotides are TGTGCCAGCAGTCACAGAAACCACTACGAGCAGTACTTC. The gene calls are TRBV27 and TRBJ2-7; D not resolved. The CDR3 has 13 residues. Germline loops: CDR1 MNHEY, CDR2 SMNVEV (reference sequence). The V end was cut by 5 bases, the J end by 3 bases, with 11 bases between.

V gene TRBV5-1 combines with J gene TRBJ2-1, with D possibly being TRBD2 (6 bases). In germline, CDR1 is SGHRS, CDR2 YFSETQ. Deletions cut 4 bases from V and 7 bases from J, with 21 bases between. The CDR3 contains 16 residues. The CDR3 nucleotides are TGCGCCAGCAGCCCCTACGGGACTCCCGAGGGGAATGAGCAGTTCTTC. Its translation: CASSPYGTPEGNEQFF.

This clone was recorded a few times. This chain connects TRBV4-1 to TRBJ2-1; the match to TRBD2 covers 10 bases. The CDR3 has 15 residues. CDR1 and CDR2 from the germline V gene are MGHRA and YSYEKL. The junction had 6 bases not matched to a gene; V was cut back by 1 base and J by 9 bases. The CDR3 DNA is TGCGCCAGCAGCCAAGGCATAGCGGGAGGTATTGAGCAGTTCTTC. Protein product: CASSQGIAGGIEQFF.

V is TRBV27 and J is TRBJ2-1, with 11 nucleotides matching TRBD1. The germline gives CDR1 MNHEY, CDR2 SMNVEV (reference sequence). This CDR3 has 14 residues. Germline trimming cut 8 bases from V and 6 bases from J; bases unmatched to any gene: 6. The CDR3 is CASPGQGACNEQFF. Here the CDR3 DNA reads TGTGCCAGCCCCGGACAGGGGGCCTGCAATGAGCAGTTCTTC.

The V call is TRBV5-1, the J call TRBJ1-5; no clear D gene. The CDR3 covers 13 residues. Germline V gene sequence: CDR1 SGHRS, CDR2 YFSETQ. The V gene lost 0 bases and the J gene lost 4 bases, with 5 bases spanning the gap. CDR3 protein: CASSLGANQPQHF. The CDR3 DNA reads as TGCGCCAGCAGCTTGGGGGCAAATCAGCCCCAGCATTTT.

This chain links TRBV7-8 with TRBJ1-3, with no clear D. This CDR3 is built from 15 residues. V shed 5 bases and J shed 0 bases, with 11 bases lying between them. Germline lookup yields CDR1 SGHVS and CDR2 FQNEAQ. CDR3 nucleotides: TGTGCCAGCAGCACTAGGCAGGCCTCTGGAAACACCATATATTTT. This encodes CASSTRQASGNTIYF. Complete variable domain (other parts from reference TRBV7-8 and TRBJ1-3): GAGVSQSPRYKVAKRGQDVALRCDPISGHVSLFWYQQALGQGPEFLTYFQNEAQLDKSGLPSDRFFAERPEGSVSTLKIQRTQQEDSAVYLCASSTRQASGNTIYFGEGSWLTVV.

This clone was counted once. This chain uses TRBV7-9 with TRBJ2-3, with TRBD2 matching over 12 bases. The CDR3 extends over 17 amino acids. V gave up 5 bases and J gave up 1 base; unmatched junction bases: 7. Germline V gene sequence: CDR1 SEHNR, CDR2 FQNEAQ (reference sequence). CDR3 nucleotide sequence: TGTGCCAGCAGCCCACCCGGACTAGCGGGACGCACAGATACGCAGTATTTT. The encoded protein is CASSPPGLAGRTDTQYF.

This sequence joins TRBV29-1 and TRBJ2-7; a possible D gene is TRBD2 (6 bases). Trimming shortened V by 7 bases and J by 5 bases, and 15 bases separated the two germline ends. Germline V CDR1 and CDR2: SQVTM, ANQGSEA. This CDR3 comprises 12 residues. The CDR3: CSGGEVRNEQYF. CDR3 nucleotide sequence: TGCAGCGGGGGGGAGGTTCGGAACGAGCAGTACTTC.

The chain recombines TRBV14 with TRBJ1-6, with D possibly TRBD1 on 6 matching bases. The V end lost 3 bases, the J end lost 6 bases, and 18 bases lay between the germline ends. The CDR3 has 17 amino acids. Germline CDR1 SGHDN, CDR2 FVKESK. CDR3 loop: CASSQFSTGRSNSPLHF. The CDR3 DNA reads as TGTGCCAGCAGCCAGTTCTCGACAGGTCGGAGTAATTCACCCCTCCACTTT.

The rearrangement links TRBV25-1 to TRBJ2-3; no definite D call. The CDR3 spans 13 residues. Germline values: CDR1 MGHDK, CDR2 SYGVNS. V was shortened by 4 bases and J by 6 bases, with 11 bases between the two germline ends. CDR3 sequence reads: CASSVGLRDTQYF. CDR3 nucleotides: TGTGCCAGCAGTGTTGGGCTACGGGATACGCAGTATTTT.

This sequence joins TRBV28 and TRBJ2-3, with D perhaps TRBD1 (6 bases). Trimming left V 9 bases short and J 0 bases short, with 10 bases between. Germline lookup yields CDR1 MDHEN and CDR2 SYDVKM. The length of the CDR3 is 13 residues. The CDR3 spells CASTGQSTDTQYF. CDR3 nucleotides: TGTGCCAGTACGGGACAAAGCACAGATACGCAGTATTTT.

The rearrangement joins TRBV4-3 to TRBJ2-2, with 7 bases matching TRBD1. CDR3 size: 15 residues. Germline CDR1 LGHNA, CDR2 YSLEER. Trimming cost V 1 base and J 3 bases; bases outside gene matches: 2. CDR3 protein: CASSQVDRHTGELFF. The CDR3 nucleotides read TGCGCCAGCAGCCAAGTGGACAGGCACACCGGGGAGCTGTTTTTT.

CDR3 DNA sequence: TGTGCCACCAGTGATTTTCGAGTTCCCTATGGCTACACCTTC. As protein: CATSDFRVPYGYTF. The rearrangement joins TRBV24-1 to TRBJ1-2; D gene unclear. The V end was cut by 1 base, the J end by 4 bases, with 9 bases between. Germline values: CDR1 KGHDR, CDR2 SFDVKD. The CDR3 covers 14 residues.

The genes are TRBV29-1 and TRBJ1-2; TRBD1 aligns across 8 bases. This CDR3 region has 11 residues. CDR1 is SQVTM, CDR2 ANQGSEA, per germline. Germline trimming cut 4 bases from V and 6 bases from J; bases unmatched to any gene: 1. CDR3: CSVGTGNGYTF. The DNA for the CDR3 is TGCAGCGTTGGGACAGGGAATGGCTACACCTTC.